Listed here is a single T cell receptor beta chain. The data belong to a study of blood T cell repertoires in COVID-19. Whole-study context: The samples span acute and convalescent COVID-19 from the United States, Italy and Spain.

How the authors handled the data: Amplification of reference gene primers was used by the study to estimate nucleated cell counts. TCRdb's copy holds only in-frame clones and misses some; the assay was immunoSEQ multiplex PCR. The V and J calls and clone size come from that table; D and trimming were worked out from the DNA. The sample shows approximately 50,000 clones, 79% of them seen only once. The CDR3 sequence is 12 residues long. Per germline, CDR1 LNHDA and CDR2 SQIVND (reference sequence). V was shortened by 4 bases and J by 4 bases, with 7 bases between the two germline ends. Sequencing was carried out using peripheral blood. V is TRBV19 and J is TRBJ1-1; D possibly corresponds to TRBD1 (5 bases). This receptor was obtained from a man between 65 and 79 years old with acute or convalescent COVID-19. CDR3 protein: CASSSGGTEAFF. Here the CDR3 DNA reads TGTGCCAGTAGTAGCGGGGGCACTGAAGCTTTCTTT.